This entry lists 8 T cell receptor beta chains sequenced from one sample in a study of PD-1 blockade in classical Hodgkin lymphoma. Clones were read by immunoSEQ multiplex PCR, and TCRdb kept only the in-frame ones, dropping some. The table shows around 10,000 clones, with 70% to 80% occurring only once. Every patient experienced relapse after autologous stem cell transplantation, and brentuximab vedotin exposure varied. Sequencing was performed on peripheral blood mononuclear cells (PBMCs), taken at baseline. Source of these receptors: a human donor with classical Hodgkin lymphoma.

This CDR3 reads CASSYLLSGLAGGPGGELFF. The CDR3 bases are TGTGCCAGCAGTTACCTCCTCTCGGGACTAGCGGGAGGGCCGGGCGGGGAGCTGTTTTTT. The chain links TRBV27 to TRBJ2-2; 16 positions match TRBD2. This CDR3 spans 20 amino acids. V shed 4 bases, J shed 7 bases, and the junction held 15 bases outside the gene matches. The V gene's germline CDR1 is MNHEY and CDR2 SMNVEV (reference sequence).

The chain uses TRBV7-9 and TRBJ2-5; a weak D match, TRBD2 (6 bases). With 1 base removed from V and 2 bases from J, the gap between germline ends came to 8 bases. This CDR3 contains 14 residues. The germline gives CDR1 SEHNR, CDR2 FQNEAQ (reference sequence). CDR3 in DNA: TGTGCCAGCAGCTTAGTTGGGGGGCAAGAGACCCAGTACTTC. This codes for CASSLVGGQETQYF.

The CDR3 DNA reads as TGTGCCAGCAGCTTAGTCCGGGGGCTGAACACTGAAGCTTTCTTT. This encodes CASSLVRGLNTEAFF. The genes are TRBV11-2 and TRBJ1-1, with D perhaps TRBD1 (6 bases). Germline-derived CDR1 and CDR2 are SGHAT and FQNNGV. The CDR3 is 15 amino acids. V dropped 1 base and J dropped 0 bases, with 9 bases sitting between them.

The rearrangement links TRBV19 to TRBJ2-7; 13 bases are shared with TRBD2. The CDR3 runs 14 residues. From germline, CDR1 is LNHDA and CDR2 SQIVND (reference sequence). After removal of 3 bases from V and 6 bases from J, the junction contained 2 bases not matched to a gene. CDR3 loop: CASSIGTSGVEQYF. The CDR3 DNA sequence: TGTGCCAGTAGTATCGGGACTAGCGGGGTCGAGCAGTACTTC.

The chain combines TRBV7-2 with TRBJ2-5, with D possibly matching TRBD1 (5 bases). Deletions cut 4 bases from V and 5 bases from J, with 20 bases between. CDR1 and CDR2 from the germline V gene are SGHTA and FQGNSA. CDR3 length: 16 amino acids. The DNA for the CDR3 is TGTGCCAGCAGCTCCAGGGTCGTAAGGGTTGGGGAGACCCAGTACTTC. It codes for CASSSRVVRVGETQYF.

The gene calls are TRBV5-1 and TRBJ1-1; D not certain. CDR3 length: 12 residues. V lost 1 base to trimming and J lost 11 bases, with 12 bases between them. Per the germline V gene, CDR1 is SGHRS and CDR2 is YFSETQ. The CDR3 bases are TGCGCCAGCAGCTTGACCGGAAACGCCGCTTTCTTT. It encodes CASSLTGNAAFF.

The chain couples TRBV9 to TRBJ2-1; 7 bases agree with TRBD1. V was clipped by 3 bases and J by 6 bases; unmatched bases: 6. The CDR3 length is 14 residues. Germline V gives CDR1 SGDLS, CDR2 YYNGEE. The CDR3 region has the DNA TGTGCCAGCAGCGACCACAGGGGCGGCAATGAGCAGTTCTTC. It yields the protein CASSDHRGGNEQFF.

The rearrangement links TRBV10-1 to TRBJ1-5; perhaps TRBD1 as D (5 bases). V was cut by 6 bases and J by 3 bases, with 24 bases left in between. CDR1 and CDR2 (germline): WNHNN, SYGVQD (reference sequence). The CDR3 spans 18 residues. CDR3 protein: CASSSPLRDGWNNQPQHF. The CDR3 nucleotides are TGCGCCAGCAGCTCCCCGCTCCGGGACGGATGGAACAATCAGCCCCAGCATTTT.